This TCR beta chain derives from a study of cytomegalovirus exposure and HLA in healthy donors. Study-level points and caveats: In vitro confirmation showed three CMV-associated chains to be CMV antigen specific. Association of a missense DCLRE1C variant with TCR beta V- and J-gene trimming was reported in a later analysis.

Both 60 Vbeta primers and 13 Jbeta primers went into the PCR. Clones were sequenced by immunoSEQ multiplex PCR, and TCRdb holds only the in-frame ones, with some missing. This sample carries approximately 170,000 clones, 79% of them seen once, and the ten largest clones take approximately 2.1%. CDR1 is MNHEY and CDR2 is SVGAGI in the germline V gene. There are 15 residues in the CDR3. Trimming shortened V by 5 bases and J by 0 bases, and 10 bases separated the two germline ends. Regarding this clone: As yet, its antigen is unknown.

V is TRBV6-5 and J is TRBJ2-2; D uncertain. This receptor was obtained from a woman in her forties or fifties in good health and CMV-seronegative. Sequenced input: PBMCs. CDR3 region: CASSPPSANTGELFF. The CDR3 DNA sequence: TGTGCCAGCAGTCCCCCGAGTGCGAACACCGGGGAGCTGTTTTTT.